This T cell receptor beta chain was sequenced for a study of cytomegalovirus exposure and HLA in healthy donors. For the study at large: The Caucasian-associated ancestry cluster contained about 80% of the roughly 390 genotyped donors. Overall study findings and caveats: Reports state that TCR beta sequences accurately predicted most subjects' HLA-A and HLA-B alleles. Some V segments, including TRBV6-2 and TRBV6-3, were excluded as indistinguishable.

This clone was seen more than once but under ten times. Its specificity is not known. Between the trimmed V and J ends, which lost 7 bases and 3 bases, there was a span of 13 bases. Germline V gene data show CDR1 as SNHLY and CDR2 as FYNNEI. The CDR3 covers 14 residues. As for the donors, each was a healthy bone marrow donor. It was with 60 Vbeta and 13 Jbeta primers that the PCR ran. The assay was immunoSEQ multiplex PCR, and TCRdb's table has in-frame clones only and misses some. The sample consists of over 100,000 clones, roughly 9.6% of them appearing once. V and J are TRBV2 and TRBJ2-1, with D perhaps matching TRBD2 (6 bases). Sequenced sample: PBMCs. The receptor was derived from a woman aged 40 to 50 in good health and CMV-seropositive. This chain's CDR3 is CASTSSELYNEQFF. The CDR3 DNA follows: TGTGCCAGCACTTCTAGCGAACTCTACAATGAGCAGTTCTTC.